This T cell receptor (beta chain) originates from a study of T cells in Graves' hyperthyroidism and ophthalmopathy. Background on the study: Peripheral blood was collected at initial diagnosis, before any treatment.

This clonotype was seen many times. Its target is not known. Trimming shortened V by 5 bases and J by 5 bases, and 19 bases separated the two germline ends. From germline, CDR1 is SNHLY and CDR2 FYNNEI. The CDR3 is made up of 15 amino acids. Aged 18 to 65, the patients had hyperthyroidism that was newly diagnosed and had lasted under 2 months. TCR beta CDR3 sequences were amplified from RNA transcripts. Carried out on the TCR CDR3, a first-round RT-PCR used the HTBI primer set. Each CDR3 protein gets one entry after TCRdb re-called the multiplex PCR reads with MiXCR. The sample records 300,000 to 350,000 distinct CDR3 sequences, around 16% being singletons. Notes on the study in general: A 13 V-J signature model discriminated ophthalmopathy versus stable hyperthyroidism.

Sample: blood. This clonotype originated in a man younger than 40 with Graves' hyperthyroidism. The J gene is TRBJ2-7, the V gene TRBV2, with D perhaps TRBD1 (5 bases). This CDR3 is CASSSRQMGLDEQYF. As DNA, the CDR3 is TGTGCCAGCAGTTCCCGACAGATGGGCTTAGACGAGCAGTACTTC. Using reference TRBV2 and TRBJ2-7 for the parts outside the CDR3, the full variable domain is EPEVTQTPSHQVTQMGQEVILRCVPISNHLYFYWYRQILGQKVEFLVSFYNNEISEKSEIFDDQFSVERPDGSNFTLKIRSTKLEDSAMYFCASSSRQMGLDEQYFGPGTRLTVT.